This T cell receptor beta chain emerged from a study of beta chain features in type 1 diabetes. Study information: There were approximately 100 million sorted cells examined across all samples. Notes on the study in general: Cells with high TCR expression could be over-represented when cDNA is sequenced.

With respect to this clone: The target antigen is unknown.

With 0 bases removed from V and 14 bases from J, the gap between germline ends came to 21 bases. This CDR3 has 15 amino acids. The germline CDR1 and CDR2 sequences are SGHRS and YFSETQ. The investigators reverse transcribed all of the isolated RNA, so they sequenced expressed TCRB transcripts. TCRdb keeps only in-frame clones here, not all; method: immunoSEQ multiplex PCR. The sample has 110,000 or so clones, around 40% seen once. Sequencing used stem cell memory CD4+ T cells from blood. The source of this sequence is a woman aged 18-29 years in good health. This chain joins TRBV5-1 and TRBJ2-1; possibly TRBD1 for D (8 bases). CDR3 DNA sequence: TGCGCCAGCAGCTTGGTTGGCGGCGGACAGGGAGGGAAGTTCTTC. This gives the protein CASSLVGGGQGGKFF.